The clone carrying this T cell receptor beta chain was found a few times. Antigen specificity is unknown. This sample was taken from a study of T-cell memory formation after mild COVID-19. One entry per CDR3 protein, called by TCRdb with MiXCR from the 5' RACE reads. The table shows some 350,000 distinct CDR3 sequences, with 10% to 15% occurring only once. The CDR3 is 15 amino acids. Germline V gene sequence: CDR1 MGHRA, CDR2 YSYEKL. The ends lost 1 base at V and 5 bases at J; junction bases unmatched: 6. Overall study results and limits: Pre-infection memory showed some responding clones, and this suggested that cross-reactive memory joined.

This sequence joins TRBV4-1 and TRBJ1-2; 8 nucleotides match TRBD1. The specimen sequenced was PBMCs or a T cell subset sorted from them (not recorded which). The receptor comes from a young man who had mild COVID-19 (a few samples of this study predate the infection). Cell type and time point are not known. The CDR3 spells CASSQAPGTGYGYTF. CDR3 sequence (DNA): TGCGCCAGCAGCCAAGCCCCAGGGACAGGATATGGCTACACCTTC.